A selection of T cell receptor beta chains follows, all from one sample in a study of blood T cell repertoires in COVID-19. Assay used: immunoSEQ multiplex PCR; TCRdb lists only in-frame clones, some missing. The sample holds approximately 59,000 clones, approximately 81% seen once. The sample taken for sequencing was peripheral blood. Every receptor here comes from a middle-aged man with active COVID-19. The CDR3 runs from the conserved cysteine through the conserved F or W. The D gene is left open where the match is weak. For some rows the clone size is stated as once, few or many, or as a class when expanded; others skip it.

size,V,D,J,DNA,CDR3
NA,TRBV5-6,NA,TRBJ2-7,TGTGCCAGCAGTCTCGAGCCGGGGAAGGCTTACGAGCAGTACTTC,CASSLEPGKAYEQYF
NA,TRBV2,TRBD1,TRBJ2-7,TGTGCCAGCAGTGATGGGACAGGGGCAGACGAGCAGTACTTC,CASSDGTGADEQYF
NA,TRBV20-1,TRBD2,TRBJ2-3,TGCAGTGCTAGTGTGAGCGGGAGTGAAGCAGATACGCAGTATTTT,CSASVSGSEADTQYF
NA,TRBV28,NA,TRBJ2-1,TGTGCCAGCAGTTTCTTAACGGGTGGAGGAAGGGACAATGAGCAGTTCTTC,CASSFLTGGGRDNEQFF
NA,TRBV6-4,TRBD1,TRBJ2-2,TGTGCCAGCAGCCCAACGGGACAGTCAACCGGGGAGCTGTTTTTT,CASSPTGQSTGELFF
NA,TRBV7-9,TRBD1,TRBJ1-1,TGTGCCAGCAGCCTACAGGGGGGTGACACTGAAGCTTTCTTT,CASSLQGGDTEAFF
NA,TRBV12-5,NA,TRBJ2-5,TGTGCTAGTGGTTTACATCAAGAGACCCAGTACTTC,CASGLHQETQYF
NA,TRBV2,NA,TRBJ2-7,TGTGCCACAAGCCGGGACTCCTTTCTGTCACAGTACTTC,CATSRDSFLSQYF
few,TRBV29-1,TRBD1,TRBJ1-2,TGCAGCGCTATACAAAACAGGGGGCCTAACTATGGCTACACCTTC,CSAIQNRGPNYGYTF
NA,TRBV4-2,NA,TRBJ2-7,TGTGCCAGCAGCCAAGCAGGGGTAACCGCCTACGAGCAGTACTTC,CASSQAGVTAYEQYF
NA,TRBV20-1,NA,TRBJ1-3,TGCAGTGCTAGTAAAGACCAGGGGGGAAACACCATATATTTT,CSASKDQGGNTIYF
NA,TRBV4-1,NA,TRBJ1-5,TGCGCCAGCAGCCAAGATCCACAGGGCGCGGCCCAGCATTTT,CASSQDPQGAAQHF
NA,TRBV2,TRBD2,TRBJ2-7,TGTGCCAGCAGGGGACTAGCGGGTCTCTCCTACGAGCAGTACTTC,CASRGLAGLSYEQYF
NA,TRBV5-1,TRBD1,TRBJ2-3,TGCGCCAGCAGCTCGACAGGGTCAGATACGCAGTATTTT,CASSSTGSDTQYF
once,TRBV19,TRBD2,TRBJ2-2,TGTGCCAGTAGTGCACTAGCGGGAGTCCCCTCCCACGTTCTAAACACCGGGGAGCTGTTTTTT,CASSALAGVPSHVLNTGELFF
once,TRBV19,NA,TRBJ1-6,TGTGCCAGTAGTATGGGGGGTTTTTCACCCCTCCACTTT,CASSMGGFSPLHF
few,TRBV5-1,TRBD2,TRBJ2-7,TGCGCCAGCAGCCCGGCGGGGGGTTCGGTCGAGCAGTACTTC,CASSPAGGSVEQYF